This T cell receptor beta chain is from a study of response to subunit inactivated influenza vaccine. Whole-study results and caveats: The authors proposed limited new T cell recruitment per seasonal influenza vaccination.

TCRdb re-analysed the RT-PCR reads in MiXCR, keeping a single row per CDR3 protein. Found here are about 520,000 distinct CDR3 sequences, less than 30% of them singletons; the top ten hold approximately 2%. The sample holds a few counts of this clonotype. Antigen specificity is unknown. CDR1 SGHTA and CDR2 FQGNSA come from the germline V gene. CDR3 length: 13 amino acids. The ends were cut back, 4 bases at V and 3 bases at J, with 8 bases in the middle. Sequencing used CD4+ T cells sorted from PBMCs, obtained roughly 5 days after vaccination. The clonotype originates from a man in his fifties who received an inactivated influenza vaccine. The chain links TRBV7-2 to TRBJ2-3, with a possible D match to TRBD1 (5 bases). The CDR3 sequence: CASSSQGTDTQYF. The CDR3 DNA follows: TGTGCCAGCAGCTCCCAGGGTACAGATACGCAGTATTTT.